One T cell receptor (beta chain) is described in this entry. Its antigen remains unknown. PCR primers comprised 60 Vbeta and 13 Jbeta primers. The assay was immunoSEQ multiplex PCR, and TCRdb's table has in-frame clones only and misses some. The table for this sample gives around 29,000 clones. V dropped 4 bases and J dropped 10 bases, with 14 bases sitting between them. The germline V gene has CDR1 SGHTA and CDR2 FQGTGA. This CDR3 contains 13 residues. These data come from a study of cytomegalovirus exposure and HLA in healthy donors. Overall study results and limits: The authors later found TCR association rates varying by HLA locus, with DRB1 most and HLA-C fewest. Most of the CMV-associated TCR beta chains (in a later analysis) appeared to be HLA-restricted. Per a later analysis, 16,951 TCR beta sequences showed association with HLA alleles at 0.05 false discovery rate. According to a later analysis, donors in an Asian-associated ancestry cluster reportedly had fewer N-insertions than the roughly 640-donor mean.

The source of this sequence is a man aged 25 to 40 in good health and CMV-seronegative. Sequencing was done on a sample of PBMCs. The genes are TRBV7-3 and TRBJ2-1, with D possibly TRBD2 on 6 matching bases. Written as DNA, the CDR3 is TGTGCCAGCAGCTCCACCTCGGGGGTGGAGCAGTTCTTC. Its translation: CASSSTSGVEQFF.